This T cell receptor (beta chain) was sequenced during a study of blood T cell repertoires in COVID-19. There are 16 residues in the CDR3. The ends lost 5 bases at V and 10 bases at J; junction bases unmatched: 19. Looked up from germline, CDR1 is SGHAT and CDR2 is FQNNGV. The assay was immunoSEQ multiplex PCR, and TCRdb's table has in-frame clones only and misses some. The sample consists of around 140,000 clones, 80% to 85% of them appearing once. The clonotype comes from a woman aged 55 to 70 with acute or convalescent COVID-19. The specimen was peripheral blood. V and J are TRBV11-2 and TRBJ2-5; TRBD1 matches at 7 bases. The CDR3 region has the DNA TGTGCCAGCAGCCTTTCTCCCGGGACAGACCCCAGGGGCCAGTACTTC. This codes for CASSLSPGTDPRGQYF.